This T cell receptor (beta chain) was sequenced during a study of cytomegalovirus exposure and HLA in healthy donors. Study context: Samples from HLA-typed donors yielded some 85 million unique TCRs in an early data release.

The V end lost 4 bases, the J end lost 4 bases, and 14 bases lay between the germline ends. This CDR3 comprises 15 residues. Germline V gives CDR1 SGHTA, CDR2 FQGNSA. Healthy donors of bone marrow made up the group. Overall study results and limits: Prediction of most subjects' HLA-A and HLA-B alleles by TCR beta sequences was reportedly accurate.

The PCR ran on 60 Vbeta and 13 Jbeta primers. The method was immunoSEQ multiplex PCR; TCRdb's version includes in-frame clones alone and lacks a portion of them. The table shows about 140,000 clones, with 70% to 80% occurring only once. In this sample, this clone turned up once. Its antigen is not identified. The TCR comes from a female donor in good health and CMV-seronegative. The sequenced material came from PBMCs. This chain links TRBV7-2 with TRBJ1-3, with D tentatively TRBD1 (5 bases). Written as DNA, the CDR3 is TGTGCCAGCAGCTCCGGGACTAGTACGGGAAACACCATATATTTT. Its translation is CASSSGTSTGNTIYF.